Listed below are T cell receptor beta chains from one sample, sequenced in a study of blood T cell repertoires in COVID-19. Profiling relied on immunoSEQ multiplex PCR, and the TCRdb table lists in-frame clones only, not all of them. The sample consists of about 100,000 clones, about 90% of them appearing once. What was sequenced was peripheral blood. The receptors come from a man under 40 in a cohort sampled during active COVID-19. CDR3s include the opening cysteine and the closing phenylalanine or tryptophan. Fields, in order: V gene, clone size, D gene, J gene, CDR3 protein, CDR3 DNA. D genes are given only for firm matches. Not every row has a clone size; where given, it reads once, few, many or a size class.

TRBV9,-,-,TRBJ2-5,CASSVGRGETQYF,TGTGCCAGCAGCGTAGGCAGGGGAGAGACCCAGTACTTC
TRBV7-6,-,-,TRBJ2-2,CASSLDYGKEYTGELFF,TGTGCCAGCAGCTTAGACTACGGAAAGGAATACACCGGGGAGCTGTTTTTT
TRBV25-1,-,-,TRBJ1-1,CASSEFSSGAEAFF,TGTGCCAGCAGTGAATTTTCCTCGGGAGCCGAAGCTTTCTTT
TRBV3-1/TRBV3-2,few,TRBD1,TRBJ1-4,CASSPLQGALVGGKLFF,TGTGCCAGCAGCCCACTACAGGGGGCTTTGGTCGGGGGAAAACTGTTTTTT
TRBV3-1/TRBV3-2,once,-,TRBJ2-2,CASSQAWFERRFTGELFF,TGTGCCAGCAGCCAAGCTTGGTTCGAGCGGAGGTTCACCGGGGAGCTGTTTTTT
TRBV5-1,-,-,TRBJ2-2,CASSLDTGSGELFF,TGCGCCAGCAGCTTGGACACGGGATCCGGGGAGCTGTTTTTT
TRBV6-6,-,TRBD1,TRBJ1-1,CASTRQGGNTEAFF,TGTGCCAGCACCAGACAGGGGGGAAACACTGAAGCTTTCTTT
TRBV19,-,-,TRBJ1-2,CASSIVGSHWQTVYYGYTF,TGTGCCAGTAGTATAGTTGGGTCACATTGGCAAACAGTGTACTATGGCTACACCTTC
TRBV10-3,-,TRBD2,TRBJ2-1,CAIDGGLGNEQFF,TGTGCCATCGACGGGGGGTTGGGAAATGAGCAGTTCTTC
TRBV5-1,-,TRBD2,TRBJ2-5,CASSPGTSGGETQYF,TGCGCCAGCAGCCCTGGGACTAGCGGGGGGGAGACCCAGTACTTC
TRBV30,-,TRBD1,TRBJ2-4,CAWAGTGGSKNIQYF,TGTGCCTGGGCCGGGACAGGGGGTTCCAAAAACATTCAGTACTTC
TRBV28,many,-,TRBJ2-6,CATDTGEVSGANVLTF,TGTGCCACCGACACAGGGGAGGTCTCTGGGGCCAACGTCCTGACTTTC
TRBV7-7,-,TRBD1,TRBJ1-1,CASSSPRVPGQGAWTEAFF,TGTGCCAGCAGCTCCCCACGGGTCCCGGGACAGGGGGCGTGGACTGAAGCTTTCTTT
TRBV27,-,TRBD2,TRBJ2-5,CASSSSTSGQETQYF,TGTGCCAGCAGTAGTTCGACTAGCGGGCAAGAGACCCAGTACTTC
TRBV7-6,once,-,TRBJ1-2,CASSPPGYTF,TGTGCCAGCAGCCCCCCGGGCTACACCTTC
TRBV19,-,TRBD2,TRBJ2-1,CASRILAGSNEQFF,TGTGCCAGTAGGATATTAGCGGGGTCCAATGAGCAGTTCTTC
TRBV5-1,few,-,TRBJ2-2,CASSSLIRQTTGELFF,TGCGCCAGCAGCTCTTTAATCAGGCAGACCACCGGGGAGCTGTTTTTT